This T cell receptor beta chain appears in the sequencing data of a study of response to subunit inactivated influenza vaccine. TCRdb re-called the RT-PCR reads through MiXCR, storing one row per CDR3 protein. The repertoire holds over 400,000 distinct CDR3 sequences, 9.5% to 12% seen once, with 9.5% to 15% in the top ten. V was trimmed by 1 base and J by 7 bases, leaving 11 bases between them. Germline CDR1 is LGHDT and CDR2 is YNNKEL (reference sequence). The CDR3 sequence is 13 residues long. V gene TRBV3-1 combines with J gene TRBJ2-7, with D perhaps TRBD1 or TRBD2 (6 bases each). The clonotype was recovered from a man over 45 who received an inactivated influenza vaccine. Here the sequenced sample was PBMCs from blood, taken 35 to 45 days after vaccination. This CDR3 is CASSQGGAEEQYF. The CDR3 DNA sequence: TGTGCCAGCAGCCAAGGGGGGGCGGAAGAGCAGTACTTC.